The clone carrying this TCR beta chain has a handful of counts. Antigen specificity is unknown. This specimen belongs to a study of T cells after yellow fever vaccination. Overall study results and limits: The booster response re-showed most primary clones: more than 95% CD4, about 89% CD8. Bulk-population clonotypes that are abundant could appear as contaminants in FACS-sorted repertoires. Few clonotypes appeared in both CD4 and CD8 compartments.

Template-switching 5'RACE yielded the TCR cDNA; a universal primer site and UMIs were added in the process. TCRdb analysed the 5' RACE reads with MiXCR anew, one entry per CDR3 protein. This table has hundreds of thousands of distinct CDR3 sequences, around 4% appearing once. The source is a man aged 18 to 30 who received the YFV17D yellow fever vaccine. The specimen comprised PBMCs, sampled on the day of the yellow fever booster vaccination.

Written as DNA, the CDR3 is TGTGCCAGCAGCTTAGGGTCAGGGTACAATCAGCCCCAGCATTTT. Its translation: CASSLGSGYNQPQHF. The rearrangement joins TRBV11-2 to TRBJ1-5, with D perhaps matching TRBD1 (5 bases). The V gene's germline CDR1 is SGHAT and CDR2 FQNNGV. V shed 1 base and J shed 3 bases, with 10 bases lying between them. This CDR3 comprises 15 residues.